These 23 T cell receptor beta chains originate from one sample sequenced in a study of T-cell reconstitution after alpha-beta-depleted transplantation in children. Unique molecular identifiers tagged the TCRbeta library. MiXCR was run by TCRdb on the PCR reads, yielding one entry per CDR3 protein. The sample includes about 980,000 distinct CDR3 sequences, around 30% of them seen just once. The sample was PBMCs, mostly from graft donor cells, taken 360 days after TCRalphabeta/CD19-depleted stem cell transplant. These receptors all come from a boy younger than two who had a stem cell transplant for SCID, so the T cells may come from the graft donor.

This clonotype occurred a few times. The rearrangement uses TRBV5-1 and TRBJ2-1; tentative D call: TRBD1 (6 bases). Germline V lookup: CDR1 SGHRS, CDR2 YFSETQ. The V end was cut by 3 bases, the J end by 7 bases, with 17 bases between. The CDR3 has 15 amino acids. The CDR3 nucleotides are TGCGCCAGCAGCTCCGCGAAGGGGGTGAGGAATGAGCAGTTCTTC. Protein product: CASSSAKGVRNEQFF.

The J gene is TRBJ1-5, the V gene TRBV4-2; D remains unclear. The CDR3 length is 18 residues. Germline V gene lookup returns CDR1 LGHNA and CDR2 YNFKEQ. V lost 1 base and J 3 bases, leaving 19 bases between the germline ends. CDR3 bases: TGTGCCAGCAGCCAAGGGGTCAGGCAGGACGCTTTCAATCAGCCCCAGCATTTT. Amino acids: CASSQGVRQDAFNQPQHF.

The V and J genes are TRBV7-8 and TRBJ2-1, with D possibly matching TRBD1 (6 bases). This CDR3 contains 14 residues. The V and J ends lost 7 bases and 3 bases respectively, with 13 bases between them. From germline, CDR1 is SGHVS and CDR2 FQNEAQ. CDR3: CASTFGTLYNEQFF. CDR3 nucleotide sequence: TGTGCCAGCACGTTCGGGACACTCTACAATGAGCAGTTCTTC.

This sequence joins TRBV29-1 and TRBJ2-3; D is ambiguous. V gave up 2 bases and J gave up 6 bases, with 12 bases separating them. Germline V gene sequence: CDR1 SQVTM, CDR2 ANQGSEA. The CDR3 sequence is 13 residues long. CDR3 region: CSVEPLRPDTQYF. The CDR3 DNA sequence: TGCAGCGTTGAACCCCTTCGGCCGGATACGCAGTATTTT.

Note on this clonotype: At one end the junction does not follow the germline gene, possibly because of a read error. The chain employs TRBV12-3 or TRBV12-4 and TRBJ2-3; 10 bases align to TRBD1. The CDR3 is made up of 16 amino acids. CDR3 region: CASSPGTGVSTDSQYF. The CDR3 DNA is TGTGCCAGCAGTCCCGGGACAGGGGTTAGCACAGATTCGCAGTATTTT.

As for this clonotype: A much larger clone differs by one base, so this may be a read error. Given the absence of the conserved phenylalanine or tryptophan at the CDR3 end, a read error is likely. The rearrangement uses TRBV18 and TRBJ1-1, with D possibly being TRBD1 (6 bases). This CDR3 is 13 amino acids long. Germline CDR1 reads KGHSH; CDR2 reads LQKENI. Trimming took off 6 bases at V and 5 bases at J, with 13 bases between the two ends. CDR3 amino acids: CASSPQGRTEAFC. In DNA, the CDR3 is TGTGCCAGCTCTCCTCAGGGGCGGACTGAAGCTTTCTGT.

The chain carries TRBV27 and TRBJ2-5; maybe TRBD1 (6 bases). The CDR3 runs to 12 residues. Germline CDR1 reads MNHEY; CDR2 reads SMNVEV (reference sequence). V was clipped by 9 bases and J by 3 bases, with 11 bases between them. This chain's CDR3 is CARGGTEETQYF. CDR3 bases: TGTGCCAGAGGGGGAACGGAAGAGACCCAGTACTTC.

The V gene is TRBV7-2, the J gene TRBJ2-5, with 12 bases matching TRBD2. J lost 4 bases, V lost 4 bases, and 1 base had no gene match. CDR3 length: 14 amino acids. CDR1 and CDR2 (germline): SGHTA, FQGNSA. For the CDR3, the DNA is TGTGCCAGCAGCTGGACTAGCGGGGTAGAGACCCAGTACTTC. Its translation: CASSWTSGVETQYF. The complete variable domain, with remaining parts taken from reference TRBV7-2 and TRBJ2-5, reads GAGVSQSPSNKVTEKGKDVELRCDPISGHTALYWYRQSLGQGLEFLIYFQGNSAPDKSGLPSDRFSAERTGGSVSTLTIQRTQQEDSAVYLCASSWTSGVETQYFGPGTRLLVL.

The V call is TRBV10-3, the J call TRBJ1-1; TRBD1 is a possible D gene (6 bases). V was clipped by 3 bases and J by 1 base, with 9 bases between them. This CDR3 region has 14 residues. Germline loops: CDR1 ENHRY, CDR2 SYGVKD. The DNA for the CDR3 is TGTGCCATCAGTGAACAGGGATGGAACACTGAAGCTTTCTTT. Its protein product is CAISEQGWNTEAFF.

This clonotype has just a few counts. The chain employs TRBV6-1 and TRBJ1-3; D call uncertain. The germline V gene has CDR1 MNHNS and CDR2 SASEGT. The CDR3 loop spans 14 amino acids. Between the trimmed V and J ends, which lost 6 bases and 0 bases, there was a span of 9 bases. CDR3 DNA sequence: TGTGCCAGCAGACCCCTTAGCTCTGGAAACACCATATATTTT. This codes for CASRPLSSGNTIYF.

This clonotype was found a few times. The rearrangement joins TRBV18 to TRBJ1-1, with no clear D. V gave up 1 base and J gave up 1 base, with 10 bases separating them. Germline CDR1 KGHSH, CDR2 LQKENI. The CDR3 consists of 15 residues. In DNA form, the CDR3 reads TGTGCCAGCTCACCACAGCAGGCCCCGAACACTGAAGCTTTCTTT. This translates into CASSPQQAPNTEAFF. The entire variable domain, with the rest obtained from reference TRBV18 and TRBJ1-1, is as follows: NAGVMQNPRHLVRRRGQEARLRCSPMKGHSHVYWYRQLPEEGLKFMVYLQKENIIDESGMPKERFSAEFPKEGPSILRIQQVVRGDSAAYFCASSPQQAPNTEAFFGQGTRLTVV.

This clonotype was observed a handful of times. The chain carries TRBV3-1 and TRBJ2-2; D not resolved. Germline-derived CDR1 and CDR2 are LGHDT and YNNKEL (reference sequence). This CDR3 contains 13 residues. The V and J ends lost 1 base and 6 bases respectively, with 6 bases between them. The CDR3 here is CASSQGLPGELFF. Here the CDR3 DNA reads TGTGCCAGCAGCCAAGGTCTGCCCGGGGAGCTGTTTTTT.

This rearrangement joins TRBV7-8 to TRBJ2-2, with D possibly being TRBD2 (7 bases). Per the germline V gene, CDR1 is SGHVS and CDR2 is FQNEAQ. The V end was cut by 1 base, the J end by 4 bases, with 19 bases between. The CDR3 totals 18 residues. The CDR3 DNA reads TGTGCCAGCAGCTTAGATTTGGGGGGGGGCGCGAGCACCGGGGAGCTGTTTTTT. Its translation is CASSLDLGGGASTGELFF.

CDR3 in amino acids: CASSLRGLSHEQYF. The CDR3 coding sequence is TGCGCCAGCAGCTTACGGGGACTCAGTCACGAGCAGTACTTC. This rearrangement joins TRBV5-1 to TRBJ2-7, with a weak D call TRBD2 (6 bases). The V and J ends lost 2 bases and 5 bases respectively, with 14 bases between them. The CDR3 totals 14 residues. Per germline, CDR1 SGHRS and CDR2 YFSETQ.

This clonotype showed up many times. This chain's CDR3 is CASSGIREARGYGYTF. The CDR3 DNA follows: TGTGCCAGCAGTGGAATCAGGGAGGCGAGGGGCTATGGCTACACCTTC. The chain has TRBV2 and TRBJ1-2; D possibly corresponds to TRBD1 (5 bases). This CDR3 spans 16 amino acids. Trimming removed 4 bases at V and 4 bases at J, with 19 bases between. The germline V gene encodes CDR1 SNHLY and CDR2 FYNNEI. The full variable domain, with the rest looked up from reference TRBV2 and TRBJ1-2, is EPEVTQTPSHQVTQMGQEVILRCVPISNHLYFYWYRQILGQKVEFLVSFYNNEISEKSEIFDDQFSVERPDGSNFTLKIRSTKLEDSAMYFCASSGIREARGYGYTFGSGTRLTVV.

This clonotype was counted a few times. CDR3 DNA sequence: TGCGCCAGCAGCTCGGGACGCCTGTTCTCTGGAAACACCATATATTTT. Translation gives CASSSGRLFSGNTIYF. J is TRBJ1-3 and V is TRBV5-1; tentatively, D is TRBD1 (5 bases). This CDR3 is built from 16 residues. Germline-derived CDR1 and CDR2 are SGHRS and YFSETQ. The ends were cut back, 3 bases at V and 0 bases at J, with 13 bases in the middle. Using reference TRBV5-1 and TRBJ1-3 for the parts outside the CDR3, the full variable domain is KAGVTQTPRYLIKTRGQQVTLSCSPISGHRSVSWYQQTPGQGLQFLFEYFSETQRNKGNFPGRFSGRQFSNSRSEMNVSTLELGDSALYLCASSSGRLFSGNTIYFGEGSWLTVV.

This clonotype has just a few counts. Written as DNA, the CDR3 is TGTGCCAGCAGCACCGGGCCCCGGAACACTGAAGCTTTCTTT. Amino acid sequence: CASSTGPRNTEAFF. The chain recombines TRBV7-9 with TRBJ1-1; unclear D gene. Germline V gene lookup returns CDR1 SEHNR and CDR2 FQNEAQ (reference sequence). V gave up 5 bases and J gave up 1 base, with 11 bases separating them. CDR3 length equals 14 residues.

The V and J genes are TRBV20-1 and TRBJ2-7; D possibly uses TRBD1 or TRBD2 (5 bases each). CDR3 size: 17 residues. CDR1 is DFQATT, CDR2 SNEGSKA, per germline (reference sequence). CDR3 in DNA: TGCATTCCAATAGGGGTAGGAGGTTCTGGGCTTCTCTACGAGCAGTACTTC. Encoded protein: CIPIGVGGSGLLYEQYF.

This clonotype was detected a few times. The V gene is TRBV12-3 or TRBV12-4, the J gene TRBJ2-7; 9 bases agree with TRBD2. CDR3 length: 15 residues. Trimming cost V 4 bases and J 7 bases; bases outside gene matches: 11. The CDR3 region is CASSSEGLANYEQYF. DNA for the CDR3: TGTGCCAGCAGTTCCGAGGGACTAGCCAATTATGAGCAGTACTTC.

The V and J genes are TRBV29-1 and TRBJ1-1; D not resolved. The CDR3 length is 15 residues. The germline CDR1 and CDR2 sequences are SQVTM and ANQGSEA. With 1 base removed from V and 5 bases from J, the gap between germline ends came to 17 bases. The DNA for the CDR3 is TGCAGCGTTGAAGGCCCGCTGCCGCAGAAAACTGAAGCTTTCTTT. Protein product: CSVEGPLPQKTEAFF.

This clonotype was seen more than once but under ten times. V is TRBV7-2 and J is TRBJ2-3; 10 bases match TRBD1. The junction had 3 bases not matched to a gene; V was cut back by 1 base and J by 2 bases. The CDR3 contains 16 residues. Germline V lookup: CDR1 SGHTA, CDR2 FQGNSA. The CDR3, as DNA: TGTGCCAGCAGCTTAGTTGGGACAGGGGACACAGATACGCAGTATTTT. As protein: CASSLVGTGDTDTQYF.

This sequence joins TRBV7-2 and TRBJ2-7, with 8 bases lining up with TRBD1. With V trimmed by 0 bases and J by 3 bases, 7 bases remained unmatched. CDR1 and CDR2 from the germline V gene are SGHTA and FQGNSA. This CDR3 spans 16 amino acids. Written as DNA, the CDR3 is TGTGCCAGCAGCTTAGCGCGGAACAGGGGGAACTACGAGCAGTACTTC. This gives the protein CASSLARNRGNYEQYF.

This clonotype was seen ten or more times. This sequence joins TRBV5-1 and TRBJ2-5; 10 positions agree with TRBD2. Germline V gene data show CDR1 as SGHRS and CDR2 as YFSETQ. The J segment lost 1 base and the V segment lost 1 base, leaving 1 base of the junction unmatched. CDR3 length: 15 residues. Here the CDR3 reads CASSLWTSGQETQYF. The CDR3 bases are TGCGCCAGCAGCTTGTGGACTAGCGGCCAAGAGACCCAGTACTTC.